What follows are 28 T cell receptor beta chains derived from one specimen sequenced in a study of OX40 agonist ivuxolimab in advanced cancers. TCRdb's copy holds only in-frame clones and misses some; the assay was immunoSEQ multiplex PCR. This sample has roughly 71,000 clones; about 88% occur once, and the top ten carry 1%. The sample here was CD4+ or CD8+ T cells sorted from blood, taken in a trial of the OX40 agonist ivuxolimab. The receptors originated from an adult with an advanced solid tumor such as melanoma, head and neck, liver or kidney cancer.

This chain connects TRBV10-3 to TRBJ2-7; 9 nucleotides match TRBD1. The germline gives CDR1 ENHRY, CDR2 SYGVKD. The V segment lost 5 bases and the J segment 1 base; nucleotides outside the gene matches: 6. The CDR3 runs to 15 residues. DNA for the CDR3: TGTGCCATCAGTCCTGACAGGGGGTCGTCCTACGAGCAGTACTTC. Its protein product is CAISPDRGSSYEQYF.

Note on this clone: Other DNA sequences in this specimen translate into the identical CDR3. The chain has TRBV30 and TRBJ1-2, with TRBD1 matching 8 bases. The CDR3 totals 18 residues. The germline CDR1 and CDR2 sequences are GTSNPN and SVGIG (reference sequence). J lost 8 bases, V lost 2 bases, and 22 bases had no gene match. The CDR3 reads CAWSHSRYYRGMVGGYTF. CDR3 coding DNA: TGTGCCTGGAGTCACAGCCGATACTACAGGGGGATGGTTGGGGGCTACACCTTC.

The chain couples TRBV5-6 to TRBJ1-1, with TRBD1 as a possible D gene (6 bases). The germline V and J ends were trimmed by 2 bases and 4 bases, with 15 bases remaining between them. Germline CDR1 and CDR2: SGHDT and YYEEEE. The CDR3 consists of 15 residues. In DNA form, the CDR3 reads TGTGCCAGCAGCTTAGCCGGGGGCTTGGGCACTGAAGCTTTCTTT. Protein sequence: CASSLAGGLGTEAFF.

On this clone itself: Other DNA sequences in the same sample also yield this CDR3. V is TRBV19 and J is TRBJ1-1; D not resolved. The CDR3 is made up of 13 amino acids. Germline V gene data show CDR1 as LNHDA and CDR2 as SQIVND (reference sequence). V was trimmed by 11 bases and J by 0 bases, leaving 13 bases between them. As DNA, the CDR3 is TGTGCCTCCTCCAGTTACATGAACACTGAAGCTTTCTTT. This encodes CASSSYMNTEAFF.

V usage is TRBV19 and J usage is TRBJ2-7, with 10 bases that match TRBD1. The CDR3 is 18 residues long. J lost 0 bases, V lost 5 bases, and 13 bases had no gene match. The V gene's germline CDR1 is LNHDA and CDR2 SQIVND (reference sequence). The CDR3 bases are TGTGCCAGTAGTCCAACGAGACAGGGGGCCCGGAGCTCCTACGAGCAGTACTTC. It is translated as CASSPTRQGARSSYEQYF.

The gene calls are TRBV6-5 and TRBJ1-1; the D is unclear. There are 14 residues in the CDR3. V lost 6 bases to trimming and J lost 3 bases, with 14 bases between them. Germline CDR1 and CDR2: MNHEY and SVGAGI. CDR3 bases: TGTGCCAGCAGCGGGAGGGAGAGAGACACTGAAGCTTTCTTT. Encoded protein: CASSGRERDTEAFF.

V and J are TRBV4-1 and TRBJ1-2; D is unresolved. In germline, CDR1 is MGHRA, CDR2 YSYEKL. V was shortened by 1 base and J by 7 bases, with 13 bases between the two germline ends. This CDR3 spans 14 amino acids. In nucleotides, the CDR3 is TGCGCCAGCAGCCAAGCCCGGGTGGCCGGTGGCTACACCTTC. Translating it yields CASSQARVAGGYTF.

The chain is built from TRBV7-7 and TRBJ2-3; 11 bases agree with TRBD2. V lost 5 bases and J lost 2; bases outside the gene matches: 3. This CDR3 region has 15 residues. Germline V gene sequence: CDR1 SSHAT, CDR2 FNYEAQ (reference sequence). CDR3 protein: CASSRGLAVTDTQYF. CDR3 bases: TGTGCCAGCAGCCGGGGACTAGCGGTCACAGATACGCAGTATTTT.

This chain links TRBV27 with TRBJ2-7; TRBD1 is a possible D gene (5 bases). Germline loops: CDR1 MNHEY, CDR2 SMNVEV (reference sequence). This CDR3 is built from 13 residues. V dropped 2 bases and J dropped 4 bases, with 9 bases sitting between them. DNA for the CDR3: TGTGCCAGCAGTTTACAGGGCCAGTACGAGCAGTACTTC. Its protein is CASSLQGQYEQYF.

CDR3 protein: CASGLAPNTGELFF. CDR3 DNA sequence: TGTGCTAGTGGTTTGGCACCGAACACCGGGGAGCTGTTTTTT. V and J are TRBV12-5 and TRBJ2-2; D remains ambiguous. The CDR3 has 14 residues. The ends were cut back, 1 base at V and 0 bases at J, with 3 bases in the middle. Germline lookup yields CDR1 LGHNT and CDR2 FRNRAP.

The chain has TRBV7-3 and TRBJ2-3, with no clear D. V gave up 5 bases and J gave up 5 bases, with 8 bases separating them. Germline V gives CDR1 SGHTA, CDR2 FQGTGA. The CDR3 runs to 12 residues. This CDR3 is CASSLYGDTQYF. CDR3 DNA: TGTGCCAGCAGCCTCTATGGAGATACGCAGTATTTT.

This clone was picked up one time. V gene TRBV20-1 combines with J gene TRBJ1-2; D ambiguous. CDR3 length: 8 amino acids. Between the trimmed V and J ends, which lost 7 bases and 8 bases, there was a span of 5 bases. Germline V gives CDR1 DFQATT, CDR2 SNEGSKA (reference sequence). CDR3 DNA sequence: TGCAGTGTCTCCGGCTACACCTTC. It yields the protein CSVSGYTF.

V usage is TRBV5-1 and J usage is TRBJ2-2; 14 bases map to TRBD2. The J segment lost 7 bases and the V segment lost 3 bases, leaving 5 bases of the junction unmatched. Germline CDR1 and CDR2: SGHRS and YFSETQ. The CDR3 loop spans 16 amino acids. The CDR3 loop reads CASSYGLAGGNGELFF. The CDR3 region has the DNA TGCGCCAGCAGCTACGGACTAGCGGGAGGAAACGGGGAGCTGTTTTTT.

By sample fraction, this clone is medium-sized. The chain has TRBV5-1 and TRBJ1-2; the match to TRBD1 covers 9 bases. V shed 2 bases and J 2 bases; nucleotides not matched to a gene: 7. Germline V gives CDR1 SGHRS, CDR2 YFSETQ. The CDR3 contains 16 residues. CDR3 bases: TGCGCCAGCAGCTTCGGACAGGGGCCCGGCAACTATGGCTACACCTTC. Amino acids: CASSFGQGPGNYGYTF. Looking up the rest from reference TRBV5-1 and TRBJ1-2 gives the full variable domain: KAGVTQTPRYLIKTRGQQVTLSCSPISGHRSVSWYQQTPGQGLQFLFEYFSETQRNKGNFPGRFSGRQFSNSRSEMNVSTLELGDSALYLCASSFGQGPGNYGYTFGSGTRLTVV.

The chain recombines TRBV4-1 with TRBJ2-1, with a weak D call TRBD1 (7 bases). The CDR3 loop spans 18 amino acids. Between the trimmed V and J ends, which lost 2 bases and 6 bases, there was a span of 23 bases. CDR1 is MGHRA, CDR2 YSYEKL, per germline. CDR3 sequence reads: CASSQPKGGGRRGNEQFF. The CDR3, as DNA: TGCGCCAGCAGCCAACCTAAAGGAGGGGGCAGGAGGGGCAATGAGCAGTTCTTC.

CDR3 sequence reads: CAGSGAARETQYF. The CDR3 DNA reads TGTGCCGGAAGCGGGGCCGCCCGGGAGACCCAGTACTTC. The chain recombines TRBV30 with TRBJ2-5; 7 nucleotides match TRBD2. The CDR3 length is 13 residues. The junction had 11 bases not matched to a gene; V was cut back by 8 bases and J by 5 bases. The germline gives CDR1 GTSNPN, CDR2 SVGIG (reference sequence). Using reference TRBV30 and TRBJ2-5 for the parts outside the CDR3, the full variable domain is SQTIHQWPATLVQPVGSPLSLECTVEGTSNPNLYWYRQAAGRGLQLLFYSVGIGQISSEVPQNLSASRPQDRQFILSSKKLLLSDSGFYLCAGSGAARETQYFGPGTRLLVL.

The chain links TRBV5-4 to TRBJ1-2, with a weak D call TRBD1 (5 bases). The V end was cut by 4 bases, the J end by 4 bases, with 23 bases between. The CDR3 loop spans 17 amino acids. Per germline, CDR1 SGHNT and CDR2 YYREEE (reference sequence). CDR3 sequence reads: CASSQPGGATRSYGYTF. DNA for the CDR3: TGTGCCAGCAGCCAACCTGGAGGGGCCACTAGGAGCTATGGCTACACCTTC.

CDR3 in amino acids: CASSLGTSVDDEQFF. DNA of the CDR3: TGTGCCAGCAGCTTAGGGACTAGCGTCGATGATGAGCAGTTCTTC. This chain connects TRBV11-3 to TRBJ2-1, with 9 bases matching TRBD2. This CDR3 is built from 15 residues. From germline, CDR1 is SGHNT and CDR2 YENEEA. J gave up 8 bases and V 1 base, and 6 bases lay outside the gene matches.

The chain uses TRBV9 and TRBJ1-2; 8 bases fit TRBD1. There are 15 residues in the CDR3. V was pared by 3 bases and J by 3 bases, with 7 bases of the junction left unmatched. Germline values: CDR1 SGDLS, CDR2 YYNGEE. CDR3 DNA: TGTGCCAGCAGCGCCGGACAGGGACTACACTATGGCTACACCTTC. Its protein is CASSAGQGLHYGYTF. Based on the CDR3 plus reference TRBV9 and TRBJ1-2, the full variable domain is DSGVTQTPKHLITATGQRVTLRCSPRSGDLSVYWYQQSLDQGLQFLIQYYNGEERAKGNILERFSAQQFPDLHSELNLSSLELGDSALYFCASSAGQGLHYGYTFGSGTRLTVV.

This sequence joins TRBV5-1 and TRBJ2-3, with 8 bases fitting TRBD2. The length of the CDR3 is 15 residues. Germline lookup yields CDR1 SGHRS and CDR2 YFSETQ. Trimming removed 0 bases from V and 4 bases from J; junction bases left unmatched: 4. CDR3 bases: TGCGCCAGCAGCTTGGACGGGAGGGCCTCAGATACGCAGTATTTT. Its protein is CASSLDGRASDTQYF.

This rearrangement joins TRBV11-2 to TRBJ1-1, with 9 bases matching TRBD1. The germline gives CDR1 SGHAT, CDR2 FQNNGV. V was clipped by 6 bases and J by 0 bases; unmatched bases: 8. The CDR3 loop spans 16 amino acids. CDR3 protein: CASSSGTGTMNTEAFF. The CDR3 bases are TGTGCCAGCAGTTCCGGGACAGGGACCATGAACACTGAAGCTTTCTTT.

This rearrangement joins TRBV29-1 to TRBJ1-2, with D unclear. Trimming removed 1 base from V and 4 bases from J, with 13 bases in between. The CDR3 is 14 residues long. Germline CDR1 reads SQVTM; CDR2 reads ANQGSEA. CDR3 protein: CSVEVTAGSYGYTF. CDR3 nucleotide sequence: TGCAGCGTTGAAGTAACAGCCGGGAGCTATGGCTACACCTTC.

The chain combines TRBV11-3 with TRBJ2-1, with D possibly called TRBD1 or TRBD2 (6 bases each). V was pared by 6 bases and J by 6 bases, with 9 bases between. The CDR3 runs to 12 residues. Germline CDR1 SGHNT, CDR2 YENEEA. CDR3 DNA sequence: TGTGCCAGCAGGGGGGGCCGCAATGAGCAGTTCTTC. Protein product: CASRGGRNEQFF.

This clone has just one count. The genes are TRBV5-4 and TRBJ2-5; D call uncertain. The ends were cut back, 4 bases at V and 1 base at J, with 2 bases in the middle. Per the germline V gene, CDR1 is SGHNT and CDR2 is YYREEE (reference sequence). The CDR3 loop spans 11 amino acids. The chain's CDR3 is CASSLQETQYF. Here the CDR3 DNA reads TGTGCCAGCAGCCTCCAAGAGACCCAGTACTTC.

The chain combines TRBV27 with TRBJ1-2, with D possibly matching TRBD1 (6 bases). V lost 6 bases and J 4 bases, leaving 21 bases between the germline ends. Germline-derived CDR1 and CDR2 are MNHEY and SMNVEV (reference sequence). CDR3 size: 16 residues. The CDR3 region is CASRAGSLGGPYGYTF. DNA for the CDR3: TGTGCCAGCAGGGCGGGCTCCCTAGGGGGTCCCTATGGCTACACCTTC.

The V and J genes are TRBV5-1 and TRBJ2-2, with D possibly being TRBD1 or TRBD2 (7 bases each). Trimming pared 4 bases from V and 1 base from J, leaving 14 bases between. Per germline, CDR1 SGHRS and CDR2 YFSETQ. The CDR3 sequence is 16 residues long. The CDR3, as DNA: TGCGCCAGCAGCCCCAGGGGGGGCCAGAACACCGGGGAGCTGTTTTTT. Its translation: CASSPRGGQNTGELFF.

This chain links TRBV7-2 with TRBJ2-1; TRBD2 matches at 9 bases. Germline V gene data show CDR1 as SGHTA and CDR2 as FQGNSA. V was clipped by 1 base and J by 2 bases; unmatched bases: 9. The CDR3 consists of 18 residues. The CDR3 DNA reads TGTGCCAGCAGCTTAGGAGGGACCCTAGCGGGACCCTACAATGAGCAGTTCTTC. It specifies CASSLGGTLAGPYNEQFF.

The chain carries TRBV27 and TRBJ1-1, with a tentative D call TRBD1 (5 bases). Looked up from germline, CDR1 is MNHEY and CDR2 is SMNVEV (reference sequence). Trimming stripped 6 bases from V and 4 bases from J, with 18 bases between. CDR3 length: 15 residues. The DNA of the CDR3 is TGTGCCAGCAGGGAGGGGAGGTGGAGGGGCACTGAAGCTTTCTTT. Translated, it gives CASREGRWRGTEAFF.